The present entry profiles one T cell receptor beta chain with its context. What it binds is not known. Noted time point: newly diagnosed GD, antithyroid drugs for less than 3 months. From RNA extracted from PBMCs, the TCR library was made. These data belong to a study of regulatory T cells in long-lasting Graves disease. Study findings and constraints: Accuracy was perhaps lowered by the small sample size.

The CDR3 sequence is 14 residues long. Germline CDR1 is MNHEY and CDR2 is SVGEGT. Trimming pared 4 bases from V and 5 bases from J, leaving 11 bases between. Through Arm-PCR of CDR3 regions and iRepertoire HTBI primers, TCR beta libraries were built. TCRdb redid the calling of the multiplex PCR reads with MiXCR, one entry per CDR3 protein. The sample holds 500,000 to 700,000 distinct CDR3 sequences; roughly 15% are singletons and the top ten take about 17%. These data were also filed under a second study, of T cells in Graves' hyperthyroidism and ophthalmopathy. As that report states: Also found in blood were most expanded thyroid clonotypes above 0.001.

V and J are TRBV6-2 or TRBV6-3 and TRBJ2-2; D possibly matches TRBD1 or TRBD2 (5 bases each). The specimen comprised peripheral blood mononuclear cells (PBMCs), sampled at new diagnosis, from a patient treated with antithyroid drugs. The clonotype originates from a woman in her 30s with Graves disease. DNA of the CDR3: TGTGCCAGCAGTTGGGACGATTCTACCGGGGAGCTGTTTTTT. Its translation: CASSWDDSTGELFF.